The rows below give T cell receptor beta chains drawn from one sample of a study of blood T cell repertoires in COVID-19. TCRdb keeps only in-frame clones here, not all; method: immunoSEQ multiplex PCR. The data contain fewer than 450,000 clones, 85% to 90% of them singletons. Material for sequencing was PBMCs or T cells enriched from blood (not recorded which). These receptors all stem from a young woman who had recovered from COVID-19. The conserved cysteine and the conserved F or W are not part of the CDR3 here.

V	J	CDR3
TRBV19	TRBJ2-6	ASSVRGTIFSGANVLT
TRBV5-5	TRBJ2-7	ASSLGPRVEQY
TRBV27	TRBJ2-3	ASTPGQNTDTQY
TRBV11-3	TRBJ2-7	ASSPGEGTSGGSYEQY
TRBV7-2	TRBJ1-1	ASSLPGRGRRAF
TRBV28	TRBJ1-2	ASSLRGDYGYT
TRBV28	TRBJ1-5	ASSLIGTGGQPQH
TRBV24-1	TRBJ2-3	ATGGTGGTDTQY
TRBV6-4	TRBJ2-3	ASSDQHRQEREIADTQY
TRBV5-1	TRBJ2-2	ASSPYRGGGELF
TRBV4-1	TRBJ1-3	ASSQDRLAGNTIY